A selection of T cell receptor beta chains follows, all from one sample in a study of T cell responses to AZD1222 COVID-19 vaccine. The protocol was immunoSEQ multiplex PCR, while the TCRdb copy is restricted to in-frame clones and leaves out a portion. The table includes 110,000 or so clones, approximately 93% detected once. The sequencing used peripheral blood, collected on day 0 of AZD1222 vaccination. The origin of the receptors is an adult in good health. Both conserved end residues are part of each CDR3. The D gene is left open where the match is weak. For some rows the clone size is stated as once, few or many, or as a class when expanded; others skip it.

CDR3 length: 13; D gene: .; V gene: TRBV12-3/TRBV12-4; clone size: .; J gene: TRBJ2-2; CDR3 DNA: TGTGCCAGCAGTTTAAGGTCAGGCGGGGAGCTGTTTTTT; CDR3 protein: CASSLRSGGELFF
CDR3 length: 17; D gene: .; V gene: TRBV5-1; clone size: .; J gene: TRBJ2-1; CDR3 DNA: TGCGCCAGCAGCCGGACGACAGGCCTTAACTCCTACAATGAGCAGTTCTTC; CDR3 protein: CASSRTTGLNSYNEQFF
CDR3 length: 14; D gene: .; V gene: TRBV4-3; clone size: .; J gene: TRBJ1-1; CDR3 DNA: TGCGCCAGCAGCCAAGATCGTTGGAACACTGAAGCTTTCTTT; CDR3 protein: CASSQDRWNTEAFF
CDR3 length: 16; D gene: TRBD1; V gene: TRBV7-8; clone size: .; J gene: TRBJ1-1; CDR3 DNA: TGTGCCAGCAGCTTAGTGATCAGGGGGCTAGGGACTGAAGCTTTCTTT; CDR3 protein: CASSLVIRGLGTEAFF
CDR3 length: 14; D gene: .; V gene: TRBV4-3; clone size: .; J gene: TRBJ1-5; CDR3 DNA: TGCGCCAGCAGCCAAGATCTCGAATACCAGCCCCAGCATTTT; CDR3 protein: CASSQDLEYQPQHF
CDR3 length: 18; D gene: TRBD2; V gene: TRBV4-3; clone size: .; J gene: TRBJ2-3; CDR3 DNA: TGCGCCAGCAGCCAAGAAACGGTCAGCGGGGGAAGCACAGATACGCAGTATTTT; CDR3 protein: CASSQETVSGGSTDTQYF
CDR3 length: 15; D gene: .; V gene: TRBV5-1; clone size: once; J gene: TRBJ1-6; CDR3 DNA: TGCGCCAGCAGCTTGGGGCAGAACTATAATTCACCCCTCCACTTT; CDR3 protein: CASSLGQNYNSPLHF
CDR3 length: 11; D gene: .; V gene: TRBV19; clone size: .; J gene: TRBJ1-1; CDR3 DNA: TGTGCCAGTAGTGTATGGGATCAAGCTTTCTTT; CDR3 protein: CASSVWDQAFF
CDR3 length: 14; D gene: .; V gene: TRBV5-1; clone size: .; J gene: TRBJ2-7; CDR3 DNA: TGCGCCAGCAGCTTGGGACAGAGCTCCTACGAGCAGTACTTC; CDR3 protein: CASSLGQSSYEQYF
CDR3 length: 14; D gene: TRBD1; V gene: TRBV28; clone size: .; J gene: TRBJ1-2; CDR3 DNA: TGTGCCAGCGGATCGGACAGGGGACCCTATGGCTACACCTTC; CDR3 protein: CASGSDRGPYGYTF
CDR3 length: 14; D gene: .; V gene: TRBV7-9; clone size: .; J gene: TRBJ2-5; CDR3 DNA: TGTGCCAGCAGCTTAGCTCTAGACTCGGAGACCCAGTACTTC; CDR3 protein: CASSLALDSETQYF
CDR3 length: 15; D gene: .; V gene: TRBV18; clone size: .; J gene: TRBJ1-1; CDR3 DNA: TGTGCCAGCTCACTTACTTTGGACCTAAACACTGAAGCTTTCTTT; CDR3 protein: CASSLTLDLNTEAFF
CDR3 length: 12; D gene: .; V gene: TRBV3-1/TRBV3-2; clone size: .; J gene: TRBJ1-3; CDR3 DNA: TGTGCCAGCAGCCGTTCTGGAAACACCATATATTTT; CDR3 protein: CASSRSGNTIYF
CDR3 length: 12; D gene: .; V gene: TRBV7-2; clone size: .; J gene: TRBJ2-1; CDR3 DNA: TGTGCCAGCAGCGGGAGAAACAATGAGCAGTTCTTC; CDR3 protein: CASSGRNNEQFF
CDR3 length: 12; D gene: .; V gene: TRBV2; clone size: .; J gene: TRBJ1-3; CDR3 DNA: TGTGCCAGCAGTGACAGGGGAAACACCATATATTTT; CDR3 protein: CASSDRGNTIYF
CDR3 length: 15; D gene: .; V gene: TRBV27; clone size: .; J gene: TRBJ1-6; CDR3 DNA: TGTGCCAGCGGGGGGAGGTTAACCTATAATTCACCCCTCCACTTT; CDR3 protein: CASGGRLTYNSPLHF
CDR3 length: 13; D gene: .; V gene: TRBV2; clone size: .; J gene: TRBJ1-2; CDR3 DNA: TGTGCCAGCAGTGAAGTGGTGGACTATGGCTACACCTTC; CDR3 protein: CASSEVVDYGYTF
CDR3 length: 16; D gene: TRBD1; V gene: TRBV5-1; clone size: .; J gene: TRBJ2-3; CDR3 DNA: TGCGCCAGCAGCAGCCGGGACAGGGGAGTCACAGATACGCAGTATTTT; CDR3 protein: CASSSRDRGVTDTQYF
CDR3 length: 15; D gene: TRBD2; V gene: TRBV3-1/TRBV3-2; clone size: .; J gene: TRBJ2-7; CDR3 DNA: TGTGCCAGCAGCCCAAGGGGAGCGGGGGGCCACGAGCAGTACTTC; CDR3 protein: CASSPRGAGGHEQYF
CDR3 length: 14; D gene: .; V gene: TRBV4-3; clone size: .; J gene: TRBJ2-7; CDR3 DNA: TGCGCCAGCAGCCATGTCAACAGGGTGGGCGAGCAGTACTTC; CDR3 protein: CASSHVNRVGEQYF
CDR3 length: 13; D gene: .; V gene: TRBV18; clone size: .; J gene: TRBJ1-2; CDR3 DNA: TGTGCCAGCTCACCGGAGGATAACTATGGCTACACCTTC; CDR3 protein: CASSPEDNYGYTF
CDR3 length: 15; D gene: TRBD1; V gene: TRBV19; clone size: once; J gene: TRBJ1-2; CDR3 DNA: TGTGCCAGTAGTCAGACAGGGTGGGCAAACTATGGCTACACCTTC; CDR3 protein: CASSQTGWANYGYTF
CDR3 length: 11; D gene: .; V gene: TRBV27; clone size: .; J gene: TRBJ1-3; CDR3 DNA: TGTGCCAGCTCCTCTGGAAACACCATATATTTT; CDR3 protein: CASSSGNTIYF
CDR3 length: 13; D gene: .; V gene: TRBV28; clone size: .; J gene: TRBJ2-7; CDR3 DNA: TGTGCCAGCAGTTTTACCCCGGGGTACGAGCAGTACTTC; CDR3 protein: CASSFTPGYEQYF
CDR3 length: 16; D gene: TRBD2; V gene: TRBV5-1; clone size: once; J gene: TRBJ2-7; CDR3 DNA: TGCGCCAGCAGCTTGGTACCGACTAGCGGGGGTTACGAGCAGTACTTC; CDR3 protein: CASSLVPTSGGYEQYF
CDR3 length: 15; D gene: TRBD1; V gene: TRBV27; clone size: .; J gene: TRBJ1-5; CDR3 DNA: TGTGCCAGCAGTTTAGTCGGACAGGGCAATCAGCCCCAGCATTTT; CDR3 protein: CASSLVGQGNQPQHF
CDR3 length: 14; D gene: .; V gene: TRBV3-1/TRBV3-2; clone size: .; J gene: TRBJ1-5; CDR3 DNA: TGTGCCAGCAGCCAAGGGACGCGCAATCAGCCCCAGCATTTT; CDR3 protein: CASSQGTRNQPQHF
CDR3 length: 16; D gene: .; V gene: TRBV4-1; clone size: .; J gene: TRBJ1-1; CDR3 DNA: TGCGCCAGCAGCCAAGGACCCCAGTCCTCCGTCTATGAAGCTTTCTTT; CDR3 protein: CASSQGPQSSVYEAFF
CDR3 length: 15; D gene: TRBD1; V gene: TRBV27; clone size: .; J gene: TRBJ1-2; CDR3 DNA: TGTGCCAGCAGTTACCGGACAGGCGAGAACTATGGCTACACCTTC; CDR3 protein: CASSYRTGENYGYTF
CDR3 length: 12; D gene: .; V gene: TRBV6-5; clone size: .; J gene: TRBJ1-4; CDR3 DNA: TGTGCCAGCAGTTACCTGGGAGAAAAACTGTTTTTT; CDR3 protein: CASSYLGEKLFF
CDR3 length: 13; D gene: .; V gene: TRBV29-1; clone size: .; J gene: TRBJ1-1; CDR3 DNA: TGCAGCCCTTCAGGGAGGCTGAACACTGAAGCTTTCTTT; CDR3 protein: CSPSGRLNTEAFF
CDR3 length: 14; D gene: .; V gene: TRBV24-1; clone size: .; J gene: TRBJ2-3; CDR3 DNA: TGTGCCACCAGTATGAGGGGGAGCACAGATACGCAGTATTTT; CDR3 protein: CATSMRGSTDTQYF
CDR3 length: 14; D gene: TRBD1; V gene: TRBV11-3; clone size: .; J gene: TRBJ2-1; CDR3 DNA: TGTGCCAGCAGCTCCCGGGACAGGGGCAATGAGCAGTTCTTC; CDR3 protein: CASSSRDRGNEQFF
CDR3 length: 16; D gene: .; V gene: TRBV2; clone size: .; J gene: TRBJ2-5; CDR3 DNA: TGTGCCAGCAGTGATCGAGGCCACTCGGTTCAAGAGACCCAGTACTTC; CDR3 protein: CASSDRGHSVQETQYF
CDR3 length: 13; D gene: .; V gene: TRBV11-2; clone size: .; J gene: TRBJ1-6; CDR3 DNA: TGTGCCAGCAGCCCCGGACAGAATTCACCCCTCCACTTT; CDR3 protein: CASSPGQNSPLHF
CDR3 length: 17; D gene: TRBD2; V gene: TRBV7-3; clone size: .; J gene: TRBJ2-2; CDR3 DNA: TGTGCCAGCAGCTTAGCTATCGAACTAGCGGCTGCCGGGGAGCTGTTTTTT; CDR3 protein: CASSLAIELAAAGELFF
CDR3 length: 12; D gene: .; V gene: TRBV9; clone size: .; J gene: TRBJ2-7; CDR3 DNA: TGTGCCAGCAGCGTAGAAGGTGGCGAGCAGTACTTC; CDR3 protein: CASSVEGGEQYF
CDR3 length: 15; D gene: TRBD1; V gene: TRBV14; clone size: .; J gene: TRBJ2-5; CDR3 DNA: TGTGCCAGCAGCCAAGTGGCAGGGGGCTCGGAGACCCAGTACTTC; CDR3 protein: CASSQVAGGSETQYF
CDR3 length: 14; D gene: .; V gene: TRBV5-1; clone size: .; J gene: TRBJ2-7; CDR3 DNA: TGCGCCAGCAGCTTGGACAGGGAAAGCTGGGAGCAGTACTTC; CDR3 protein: CASSLDRESWEQYF
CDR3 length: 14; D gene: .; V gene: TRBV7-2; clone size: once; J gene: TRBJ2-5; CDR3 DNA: TGTGCCAGCAGCTTAGCGGACTATTTGGGGGCCCAGTACTTC; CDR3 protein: CASSLADYLGAQYF
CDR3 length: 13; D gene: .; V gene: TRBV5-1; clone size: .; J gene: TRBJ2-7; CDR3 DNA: TGCGCCAGCAGCCCACCTGGGGGGCGGGAGCAGTACTTC; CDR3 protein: CASSPPGGREQYF
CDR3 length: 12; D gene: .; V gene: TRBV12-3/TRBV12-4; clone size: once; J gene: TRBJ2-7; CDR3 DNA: TGTGCCAGCAGTTTACCCCGGAGAGAGCAGTACTTC; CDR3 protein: CASSLPRREQYF
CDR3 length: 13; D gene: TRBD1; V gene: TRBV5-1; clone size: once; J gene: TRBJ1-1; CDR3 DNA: TGCGCCAGCAGTGCCGGGACAGGTGCTGAAGCTTTCTTT; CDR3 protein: CASSAGTGAEAFF
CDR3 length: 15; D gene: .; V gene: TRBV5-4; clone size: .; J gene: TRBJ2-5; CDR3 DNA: TGTGCCAGCAGCGTCCCGGGGGGCCACCAAGAGACCCAGTACTTC; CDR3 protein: CASSVPGGHQETQYF
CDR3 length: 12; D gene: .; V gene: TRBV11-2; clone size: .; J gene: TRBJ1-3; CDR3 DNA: TGTGCCAGCAGCTTAGTACAGGGCACCATATATTTT; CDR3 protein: CASSLVQGTIYF
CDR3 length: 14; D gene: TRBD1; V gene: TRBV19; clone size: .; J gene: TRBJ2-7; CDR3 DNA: TGTGCCAGTAGTCCAGGGACAGGGGGGCCGGGGCAGTACTTC; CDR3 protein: CASSPGTGGPGQYF
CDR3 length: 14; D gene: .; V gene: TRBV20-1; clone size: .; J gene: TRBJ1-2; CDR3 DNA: TGCAGTGCTAGTCCCCCCATCGGGGACTATGGCTACACCTTC; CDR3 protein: CSASPPIGDYGYTF
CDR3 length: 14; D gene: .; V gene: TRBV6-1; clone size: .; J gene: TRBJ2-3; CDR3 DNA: TGTGCCAGCAGTGATCCATCCCACACAGATACGCAGTATTTT; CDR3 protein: CASSDPSHTDTQYF
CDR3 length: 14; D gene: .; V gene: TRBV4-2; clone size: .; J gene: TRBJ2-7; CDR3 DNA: TGTGCCAGCAGCCAAGATGGACAGTCCTACGAGCAGTACTTC; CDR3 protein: CASSQDGQSYEQYF